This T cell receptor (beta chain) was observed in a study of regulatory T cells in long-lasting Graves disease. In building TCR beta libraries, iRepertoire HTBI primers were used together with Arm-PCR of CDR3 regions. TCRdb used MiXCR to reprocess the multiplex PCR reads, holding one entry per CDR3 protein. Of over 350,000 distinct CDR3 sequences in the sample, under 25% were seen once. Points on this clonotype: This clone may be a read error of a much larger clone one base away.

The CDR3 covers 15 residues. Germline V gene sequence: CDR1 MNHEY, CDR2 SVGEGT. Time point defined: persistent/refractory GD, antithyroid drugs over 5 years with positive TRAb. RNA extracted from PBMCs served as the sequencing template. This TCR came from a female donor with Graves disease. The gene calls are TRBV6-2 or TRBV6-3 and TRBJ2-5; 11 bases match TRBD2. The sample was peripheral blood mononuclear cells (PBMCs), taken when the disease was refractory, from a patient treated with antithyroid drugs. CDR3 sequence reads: CANSGGLAAQETQYF. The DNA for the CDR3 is TGTGCCAACAGTGGGGGACTAGCGGCTCAAGAGACCCAGTACTTC.